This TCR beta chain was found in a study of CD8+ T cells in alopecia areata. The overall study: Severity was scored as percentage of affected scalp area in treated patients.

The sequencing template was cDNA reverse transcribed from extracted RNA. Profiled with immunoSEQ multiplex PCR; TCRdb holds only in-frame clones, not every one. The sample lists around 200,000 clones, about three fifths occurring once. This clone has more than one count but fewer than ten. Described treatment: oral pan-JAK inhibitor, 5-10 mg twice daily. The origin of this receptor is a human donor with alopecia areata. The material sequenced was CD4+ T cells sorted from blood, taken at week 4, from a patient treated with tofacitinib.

Here the CDR3 DNA reads TGTGCCAGCAGCTTATTGGTACGATCCACCGGGGAGCTGTTTTTT. Residues: CASSLLVRSTGELFF. The chain couples TRBV7-2 to TRBJ2-2; D call uncertain. The CDR3 consists of 15 residues. V was clipped by 2 bases and J by 4 bases, with 11 bases between them. Germline-derived CDR1 and CDR2 are SGHTA and FQGNSA.